This is a list of T cell receptor beta chains from one sample in a study of blood T cell repertoires in COVID-19. TCRdb keeps only in-frame clones here, not all; method: immunoSEQ multiplex PCR. The data contain fewer than 200,000 clones, around nine tenths of them singletons. Sequenced input: peripheral blood. All receptors come from a woman aged 70 to 79 with COVID-19, enrolled during active disease. CDR3s include the opening cysteine and the closing phenylalanine or tryptophan. The D gene is left open where the match is weak. Clone size appears in some rows only: once, few, many, or a class for an expanded clone.

D: TRBD1; V: TRBV6-6; J: TRBJ2-7; size: NA; CDR3: CASSFYWGQGANEQYF; DNA: TGTGCCAGCAGTTTCTATTGGGGACAGGGGGCGAATGAGCAGTACTTC
D: NA; V: TRBV10-3; J: TRBJ2-5; size: NA; CDR3: CAISEPTQETQYF; DNA: TGTGCCATCAGTGAGCCGACTCAAGAGACCCAGTACTTC
D: NA; V: TRBV6-1; J: TRBJ1-1; size: NA; CDR3: CASSGEAEAFF; DNA: TGTGCCAGCAGTGGGGAGGCTGAAGCTTTCTTT
D: NA; V: TRBV7-3; J: TRBJ2-1; size: NA; CDR3: CASSRRGNEQFF; DNA: TGTGCCAGCAGCCGTAGAGGAAATGAGCAGTTCTTC
D: NA; V: TRBV7-9; J: TRBJ2-1; size: NA; CDR3: CASSFLNAGGNEQFF; DNA: TGTGCCAGCAGCTTCCTGAACGCCGGGGGCAATGAGCAGTTCTTC
D: NA; V: TRBV3-1/TRBV3-2; J: TRBJ1-3; size: NA; CDR3: CASSQRDTGNTIYF; DNA: TGTGCCAGCAGCCAACGGGACACCGGAAACACCATATATTTT
D: NA; V: TRBV30; J: TRBJ1-6; size: few; CDR3: CAWRRADSPLHF; DNA: TGTGCCTGGAGGAGGGCAGACTCACCCCTCCACTTT
D: TRBD1; V: TRBV11-2; J: TRBJ1-4; size: once; CDR3: CASSLDLTGWAEKLFF; DNA: TGTGCCAGCAGCTTAGACTTGACAGGGTGGGCTGAAAAACTGTTTTTT
D: NA; V: TRBV5-1; J: TRBJ2-5; size: NA; CDR3: CASSLVGGLEGHETQYF; DNA: TGCGCCAGCAGCTTGGTCGGGGGTCTAGAGGGGCATGAGACCCAGTACTTC
D: NA; V: TRBV2; J: TRBJ2-2; size: NA; CDR3: CASSELARVTGELFF; DNA: TGTGCCAGCAGTGAACTAGCGAGGGTCACCGGGGAGCTGTTTTTT
D: TRBD2; V: TRBV11-1; J: TRBJ2-7; size: few; CDR3: CASSFSGRATIEQYF; DNA: TGTGCCAGCAGCTTCAGTGGGAGGGCCACGATCGAGCAGTACTTC
D: TRBD2; V: TRBV10-3; J: TRBJ2-1; size: NA; CDR3: CATRGLVNSHEQFF; DNA: TGTGCCACTAGAGGACTAGTCAACAGCCATGAGCAGTTCTTC
D: NA; V: TRBV28; J: TRBJ2-7; size: NA; CDR3: CASSHPATGLRPPRQYF; DNA: TGTGCCAGCAGCCATCCCGCGACAGGTCTTAGGCCCCCTCGGCAGTACTTC
D: NA; V: TRBV6-1; J: TRBJ1-3; size: NA; CDR3: CASSEGLRANSGNTIYF; DNA: TGTGCCAGCAGTGAAGGACTGAGGGCGAATTCCGGAAACACCATATATTTT
D: NA; V: TRBV7-6; J: TRBJ2-5; size: NA; CDR3: CASSSRPSRGETQYF; DNA: TGTGCCAGCAGCTCCCGACCCAGTAGGGGCGAGACCCAGTACTTC
D: NA; V: TRBV5-3; J: TRBJ2-2; size: once; CDR3: CARSGAGKRQEGSKNTGELFF; DNA: TGTGCCAGAAGCGGTGCGGGTAAACGCCAAGAGGGATCAAAGAACACCGGGGAGCTGTTTTTT
D: NA; V: TRBV5-8; J: TRBJ1-5; size: NA; CDR3: CASSYASGHSNQPQHF; DNA: TGTGCCAGCAGCTACGCTTCGGGACATAGCAATCAGCCCCAGCATTTT
D: NA; V: TRBV5-5; J: TRBJ1-2; size: NA; CDR3: CASSLDSHYGYTF; DNA: TGTGCCAGCAGCCTCGACAGTCACTATGGCTACACCTTC
D: NA; V: TRBV6-5; J: TRBJ1-4; size: NA; CDR3: CASITGSTNEKLFF; DNA: TGTGCCAGCATCACAGGGTCAACTAATGAAAAACTGTTTTTT
D: NA; V: TRBV30; J: TRBJ1-2; size: few; CDR3: CAWSAQGLEGYTF; DNA: TGTGCCTGGAGTGCACAGGGACTAGAAGGCTACACCTTC
D: NA; V: TRBV7-9; J: TRBJ1-1; size: NA; CDR3: CASSPMGEGEAFF; DNA: TGTGCCAGCAGCCCGATGGGGGAGGGTGAAGCTTTCTTT
D: TRBD2; V: TRBV10-3; J: TRBJ2-7; size: few; CDR3: CAISESYTSGRNEQYF; DNA: TGTGCCATCAGTGAGTCATATACTAGCGGGAGAAACGAGCAGTACTTC
D: TRBD2; V: TRBV30; J: TRBJ2-7; size: NA; CDR3: CAWSVPASGSSYEQYF; DNA: TGTGCCTGGAGTGTACCGGCTAGCGGGAGCTCCTACGAGCAGTACTTC
D: NA; V: TRBV6-5; J: TRBJ2-7; size: once; CDR3: CASSYSYRAHEQYF; DNA: TGTGCCAGCAGTTACTCGTACAGGGCCCACGAGCAGTACTTC
D: NA; V: TRBV3-1/TRBV3-2; J: TRBJ2-3; size: NA; CDR3: CASSQGGVGSDTQYF; DNA: TGTGCCAGCAGCCAAGGGGGAGTTGGGTCAGATACGCAGTATTTT